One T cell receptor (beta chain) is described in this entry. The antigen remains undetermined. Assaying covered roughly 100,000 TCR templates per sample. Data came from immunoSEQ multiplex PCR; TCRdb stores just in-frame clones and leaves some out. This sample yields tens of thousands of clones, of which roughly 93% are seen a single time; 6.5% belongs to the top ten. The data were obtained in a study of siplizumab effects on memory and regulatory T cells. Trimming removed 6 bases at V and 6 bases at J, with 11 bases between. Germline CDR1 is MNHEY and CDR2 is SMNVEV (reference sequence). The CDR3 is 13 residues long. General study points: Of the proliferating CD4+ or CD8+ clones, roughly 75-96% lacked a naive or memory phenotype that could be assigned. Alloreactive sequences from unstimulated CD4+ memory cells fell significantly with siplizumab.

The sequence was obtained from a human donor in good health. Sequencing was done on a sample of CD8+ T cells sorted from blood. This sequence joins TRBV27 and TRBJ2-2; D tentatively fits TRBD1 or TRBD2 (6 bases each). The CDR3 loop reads CASRAGEAGELFF. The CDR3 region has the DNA TGTGCCAGCAGGGCAGGGGAGGCCGGGGAGCTGTTTTTT.